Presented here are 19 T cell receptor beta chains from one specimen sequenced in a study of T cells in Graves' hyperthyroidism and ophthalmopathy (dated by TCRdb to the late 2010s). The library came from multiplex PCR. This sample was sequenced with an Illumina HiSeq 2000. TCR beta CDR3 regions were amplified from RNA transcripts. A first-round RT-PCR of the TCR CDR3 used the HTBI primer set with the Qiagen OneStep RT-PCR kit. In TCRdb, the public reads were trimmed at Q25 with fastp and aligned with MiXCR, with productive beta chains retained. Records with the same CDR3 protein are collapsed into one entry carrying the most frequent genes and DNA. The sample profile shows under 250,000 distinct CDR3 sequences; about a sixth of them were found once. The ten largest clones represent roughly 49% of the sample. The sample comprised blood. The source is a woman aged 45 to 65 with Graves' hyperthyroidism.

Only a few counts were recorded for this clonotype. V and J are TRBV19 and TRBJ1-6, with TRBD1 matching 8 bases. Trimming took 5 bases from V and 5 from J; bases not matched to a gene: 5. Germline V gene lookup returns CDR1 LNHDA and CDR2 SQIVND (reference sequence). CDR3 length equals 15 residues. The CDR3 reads CASSSQGDNNSPLHF. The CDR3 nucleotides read TGTGCCAGTAGTTCACAGGGGGACAATAATTCACCCCTCCACTTT.

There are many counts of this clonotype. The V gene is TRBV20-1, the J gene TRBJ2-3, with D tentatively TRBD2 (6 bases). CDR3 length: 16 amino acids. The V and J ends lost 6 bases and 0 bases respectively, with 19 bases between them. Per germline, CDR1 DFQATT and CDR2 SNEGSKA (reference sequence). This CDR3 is CSALRGISSSTDTQYF. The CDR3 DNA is TGCAGTGCCCTTCGGGGGATTAGTTCTAGCACAGATACGCAGTATTTT.

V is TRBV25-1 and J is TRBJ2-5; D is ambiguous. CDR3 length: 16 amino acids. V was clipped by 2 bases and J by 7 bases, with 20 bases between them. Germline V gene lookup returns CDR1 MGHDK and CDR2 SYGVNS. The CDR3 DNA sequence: TGTGCCAGCAGTGAAGGCTTACCGCTTGCAGTGGGGACCCAGTACTTC. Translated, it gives CASSEGLPLAVGTQYF. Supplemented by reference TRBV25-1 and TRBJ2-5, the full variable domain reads EADIYQTPRYLVIGTGKKITLECSQTMGHDKMYWYQQDPGMELHLIHYSYGVNSTEKGDLSSESTVSRIRTEHFPLTLESARPSHTSQYLCASSEGLPLAVGTQYFGPGTRLLVL.

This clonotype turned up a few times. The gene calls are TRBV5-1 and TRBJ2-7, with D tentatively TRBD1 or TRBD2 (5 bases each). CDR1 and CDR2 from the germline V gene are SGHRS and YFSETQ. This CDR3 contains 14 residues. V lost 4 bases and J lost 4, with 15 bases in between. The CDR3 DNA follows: TGCGCCAGCAGCGCGTCCGGGGCCAGTTACGAGCAGTACTTC. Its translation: CASSASGASYEQYF.

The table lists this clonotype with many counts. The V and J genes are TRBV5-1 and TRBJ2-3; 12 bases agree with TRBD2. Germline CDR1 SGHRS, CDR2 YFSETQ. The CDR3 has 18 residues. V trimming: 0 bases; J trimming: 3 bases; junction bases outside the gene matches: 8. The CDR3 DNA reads TGCGCCAGCAGCTTGGGGACTAGCGGGATGGTGGGGACAGATACGCAGTATTTT. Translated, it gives CASSLGTSGMVGTDTQYF.

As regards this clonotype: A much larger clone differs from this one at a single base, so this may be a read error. CDR3: CASRLVDEQLF. The CDR3 DNA reads TGTGCCAGCAGACTAGTAGATGAGCAGCTCTTC. The chain has TRBV2 and TRBJ2-1; D perhaps matches TRBD2 (5 bases). This CDR3 comprises 11 residues. The germline CDR1 and CDR2 sequences are SNHLY and FYNNEI.

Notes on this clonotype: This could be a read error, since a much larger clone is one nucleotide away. In DNA, the CDR3 is TGTGCCAGCAGCCTCGGGACTAGCGGGTATTACTCCTACGAGCAGTACTTC. The encoded protein is CASSLGTSGYYSYEQYF. The rearrangement joins TRBV9 to TRBJ2-7; 12 bases are a match to TRBD2. The CDR3 runs to 17 residues. The germline V gene encodes CDR1 SGDLS and CDR2 YYNGEE. V dropped 4 bases and J dropped 0; count of bases not matched to a gene: 8. Variable domain in full (rest from reference TRBV9 and TRBJ2-7): DSGVTQTPKHLITATGQRVTLRCSPRSGDLSVYWYQQSLDQGLQFLIQYYNGEERAKGNILERFSAQQFPDLHSELNLSSLELGDSALYFCASSLGTSGYYSYEQYFGPGTRLTVT.

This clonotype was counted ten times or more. The CDR3 spells CASSLARDTEAFF. The CDR3 DNA reads TGTGCCAGCAGTTTAGCTAGGGACACTGAAGCTTTCTTT. The rearrangement uses TRBV12-3 or TRBV12-4 and TRBJ1-1; D remains unclear. With 0 bases removed from V and 3 bases from J, the gap between germline ends came to 5 bases. The CDR3 spans 13 residues.

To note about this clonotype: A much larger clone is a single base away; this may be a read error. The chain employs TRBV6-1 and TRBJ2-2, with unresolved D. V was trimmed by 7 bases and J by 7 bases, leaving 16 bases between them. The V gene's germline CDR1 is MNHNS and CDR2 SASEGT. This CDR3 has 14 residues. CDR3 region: CASTIWERDGELFF. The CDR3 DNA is TGTGCCAGCACTATTTGGGAAAGGGACGGGGAGCTGTTTTTT.

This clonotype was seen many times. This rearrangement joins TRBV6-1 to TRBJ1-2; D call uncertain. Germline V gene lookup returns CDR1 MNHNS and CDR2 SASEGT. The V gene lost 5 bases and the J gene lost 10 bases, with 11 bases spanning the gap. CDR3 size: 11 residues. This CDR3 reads CASSYHGAYTF. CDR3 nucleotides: TGTGCCAGCAGTTACCACGGAGCCTACACCTTC.

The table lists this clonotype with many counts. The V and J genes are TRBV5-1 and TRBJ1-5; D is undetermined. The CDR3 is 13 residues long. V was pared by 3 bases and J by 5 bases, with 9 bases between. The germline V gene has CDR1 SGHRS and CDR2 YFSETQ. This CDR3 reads CASSSLPYQPQHF. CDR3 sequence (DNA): TGCGCCAGCAGCTCCCTTCCCTATCAGCCCCAGCATTTT.

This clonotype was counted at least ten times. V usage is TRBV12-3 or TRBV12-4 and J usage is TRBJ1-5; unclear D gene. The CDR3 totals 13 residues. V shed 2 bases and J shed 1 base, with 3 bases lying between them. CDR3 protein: CASSLYSNQPQHF. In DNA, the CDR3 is TGTGCCAGCAGTTTATACAGCAATCAGCCCCAGCATTTT.

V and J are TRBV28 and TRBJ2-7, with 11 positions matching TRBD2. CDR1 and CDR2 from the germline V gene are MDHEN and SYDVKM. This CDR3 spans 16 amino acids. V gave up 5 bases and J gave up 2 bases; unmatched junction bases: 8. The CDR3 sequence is CASSDGGLAVTYEQYF. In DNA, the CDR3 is TGTGCCAGCAGTGATGGGGGACTAGCGGTCACCTACGAGCAGTACTTC.

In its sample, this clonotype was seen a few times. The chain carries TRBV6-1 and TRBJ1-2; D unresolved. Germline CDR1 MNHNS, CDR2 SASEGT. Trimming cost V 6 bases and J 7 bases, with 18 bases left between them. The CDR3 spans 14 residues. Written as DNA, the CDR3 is TGTGCCAGCAGCCCCCGGAACTCAATCTCTGGCTACACCTTC. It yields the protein CASSPRNSISGYTF.

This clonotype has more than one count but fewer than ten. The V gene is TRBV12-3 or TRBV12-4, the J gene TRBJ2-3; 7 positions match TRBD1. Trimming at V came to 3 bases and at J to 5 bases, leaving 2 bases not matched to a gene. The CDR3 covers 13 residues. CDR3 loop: CASSFGDRDTQYF. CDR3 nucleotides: TGTGCCAGCAGTTTCGGGGACAGAGATACGCAGTATTTT.

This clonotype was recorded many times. The CDR3 DNA sequence: TGTGCCAGCAGTGAACTTGGGTCCGGGGAGCTGTTTTTT. This gives the protein CASSELGSGELFF. The chain joins TRBV6-1 to TRBJ2-2; D not certain. The V and J ends lost 2 bases and 6 bases respectively, with 7 bases between them. CDR1 is MNHNS, CDR2 SASEGT, per germline. This CDR3 has 13 residues.

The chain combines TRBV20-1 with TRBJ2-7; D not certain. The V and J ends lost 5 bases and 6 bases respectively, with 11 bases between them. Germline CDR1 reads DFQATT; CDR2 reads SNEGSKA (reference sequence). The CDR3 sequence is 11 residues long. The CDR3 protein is CSARNRAEQYF. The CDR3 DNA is TGCAGTGCTCGAAACCGGGCCGAGCAGTACTTC.

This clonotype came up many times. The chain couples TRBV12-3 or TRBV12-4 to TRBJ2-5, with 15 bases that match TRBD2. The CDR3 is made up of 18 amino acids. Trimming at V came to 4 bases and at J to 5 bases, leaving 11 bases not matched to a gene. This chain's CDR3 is CASSWRRTSGRGTETQYF. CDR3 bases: TGTGCCAGCAGTTGGAGGAGGACTAGCGGGAGGGGAACGGAGACCCAGTACTTC.

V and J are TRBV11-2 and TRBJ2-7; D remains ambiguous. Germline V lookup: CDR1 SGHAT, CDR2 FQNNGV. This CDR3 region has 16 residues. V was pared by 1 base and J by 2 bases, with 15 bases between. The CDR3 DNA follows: TGTGCCAGCAGCTTAGCAAGAGCGACCCTCGCCTACGAGCAGTACTTC. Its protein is CASSLARATLAYEQYF.